These 30 T cell receptor beta chains were all obtained from the same sample, sequenced in a study of T-cell memory formation after mild COVID-19. MiXCR was run by TCRdb on the 5' RACE reads, yielding one entry per CDR3 protein. Of just over 350,000 distinct CDR3 sequences in the sample, around 15% were seen once. Sequenced sample: PBMCs or a T cell subset sorted from them (not recorded which). The receptor source for this set is a young man who had mild COVID-19 (a few samples of this study predate the infection). Cell type and time point are not known.

The chain carries TRBV6-5 and TRBJ1-2, with D possibly TRBD1 on 5 matching bases. The CDR3 spans 15 residues. Between the trimmed V and J ends, which lost 2 bases and 8 bases, there was a span of 18 bases. Germline loops: CDR1 MNHEY, CDR2 SVGAGI. The DNA of the CDR3 is TGTGCCAGCAGTTACCGGGACTCGGAGAGAGGAGGCTACACCTTC. As protein: CASSYRDSERGGYTF.

The chain recombines TRBV4-2 with TRBJ2-5; TRBD2 is a possible D gene (6 bases). Germline V gives CDR1 LGHNA, CDR2 YNFKEQ. The V end lost 4 bases, the J end lost 2 bases, and 11 bases lay between the germline ends. The length of the CDR3 is 14 residues. CDR3 nucleotide sequence: TGTGCCAGCAGCCCACCCGCGGGGCAAGAGACCCAGTACTTC. It translates to CASSPPAGQETQYF.

This clonotype was found a few times. The chain is built from TRBV6-5 and TRBJ1-1; D gene ambiguous. CDR3 length: 14 amino acids. Germline values: CDR1 MNHEY, CDR2 SVGAGI. The ends were cut back, 8 bases at V and 3 bases at J, with 16 bases in the middle. The CDR3: CASCYTDGDTEAFF. CDR3 DNA sequence: TGTGCCAGCTGCTATACTGACGGGGACACTGAAGCTTTCTTT.

Worth noting for this clonotype: It is unclear where the CDR3 begins or ends on the DNA, so no DNA is shown, and the CDR3 is as TCRdb lists it. The chain uses TRBV5-8 and TRBJ1-3. Germline V gene sequence: CDR1 SGHTS, CDR2 YDEGEE. The CDR3 adds up to 15 amino acids, both ends counted. The CDR3 loop is CASSFQMSKGNTIYF.

This chain uses TRBV6-2 or TRBV6-3 with TRBJ2-1; D not resolved. The CDR3 has 11 amino acids. Germline values: CDR1 MNHEY, CDR2 SVGEGT. The V end was cut by 6 bases, the J end by 6 bases, with 6 bases between. The DNA for the CDR3 is TGTGCCAGCAGCGGACCCAATGAGCAGTTCTTC. Encoded protein: CASSGPNEQFF.

DNA of the CDR3: TGTGCCAGCAGCGTTACAGGGGCGACCCCACTCTATGGCTACACCTTC. It encodes CASSVTGATPLYGYTF. The chain carries TRBV9 and TRBJ1-2; 7 bases are shared with TRBD1. Trimming took 2 bases from V and 4 from J; bases not matched to a gene: 11. CDR3 length: 16 residues. Germline V gene sequence: CDR1 SGDLS, CDR2 YYNGEE.

The V call is TRBV7-9, the J call TRBJ2-5, with D hard to call. This CDR3 comprises 15 residues. Germline V gene lookup returns CDR1 SEHNR and CDR2 FQNEAQ (reference sequence). V was pared by 2 bases and J by 1 base, with 11 bases between. This chain's CDR3 is CASSLFLLGQETQYF. In nucleotides, the CDR3 is TGTGCCAGCAGCTTATTTTTGCTGGGCCAAGAGACCCAGTACTTC.

This clonotype occurred a few times. DNA for the CDR3: TGTGCCAGCAGCTTAGGGCGGGTCTTGCAAGAGACCCAGTACTTC. Its translation is CASSLGRVLQETQYF. The chain carries TRBV7-8 and TRBJ2-5; the D gene is possibly TRBD2 (5 bases). The CDR3 totals 15 residues. Germline values: CDR1 SGHVS, CDR2 FQNEAQ. V lost 1 base, J lost 2 bases, and 11 bases lay in between.

This clonotype was observed a few times. The chain carries TRBV3-1 and TRBJ2-4; 11 nucleotides agree with TRBD2. The J segment lost 11 bases and the V segment lost 5 bases, leaving 11 bases of the junction unmatched. Germline CDR1 reads LGHDT; CDR2 reads YNNKEL (reference sequence). The CDR3 loop spans 15 amino acids. CDR3 loop: CASSSSGGPSGVQYF. CDR3 DNA: TGTGCCAGCAGCTCTAGCGGGGGGCCCTCGGGAGTTCAGTACTTC.

Only a few counts were recorded for this clonotype. The CDR3 loop reads CASSLPRGEAYGYTF. CDR3 coding DNA: TGTGCCAGCAGCTTGCCGAGAGGGGAGGCCTATGGCTACACCTTC. V gene TRBV5-4 combines with J gene TRBJ1-2; D is perhaps TRBD1 (5 bases). Germline CDR1 is SGHNT and CDR2 is YYREEE (reference sequence). Trimming stripped 1 base from V and 4 bases from J, with 14 bases between. The CDR3 is made up of 15 amino acids.

The chain carries TRBV10-3 and TRBJ2-2, with 15 bases that match TRBD2. Germline lookup yields CDR1 ENHRY and CDR2 SYGVKD. The V gene end was trimmed by 6 bases and the J gene end by 8 bases; junction bases not matched to a gene: 13. The CDR3 consists of 18 residues. CDR3 bases: TGTGCCATCAGCGGAGGGACTAGCGGGGGGACAACAGGAGGGGAGCTGTTTTTT. Protein product: CAISGGTSGGTTGGELFF.

The genes are TRBV7-2 and TRBJ2-5; perhaps TRBD1 as D (5 bases). Germline V gene data show CDR1 as SGHTA and CDR2 as FQGNSA. Trimming took 10 bases from V and 5 from J, leaving 17 bases between them. The CDR3 covers 13 residues. CDR3 amino acids: CATGPSQEETQYF. The CDR3, as DNA: TGTGCCACCGGACCGTCACAGGAGGAGACCCAGTACTTC.

This chain links TRBV4-1 with TRBJ1-2, with D possibly TRBD1 on 5 matching bases. The V and J ends lost 0 bases and 3 bases respectively, with 11 bases between them. The germline V gene has CDR1 MGHRA and CDR2 YSYEKL. The CDR3 runs to 15 residues. The CDR3 coding sequence is TGCGCCAGCAGCCAAGACCCGGGGGGGGACTATGGCTACACCTTC. It codes for CASSQDPGGDYGYTF.

The J gene is TRBJ2-1, the V gene TRBV18; D may match TRBD1 or TRBD2 (5 bases each). CDR3 length: 16 amino acids. With 8 bases removed from V and 0 bases from J, the gap between germline ends came to 17 bases. Germline assignment: CDR1 KGHSH and CDR2 LQKENI. The DNA of the CDR3 is TGTGCCAGCGTAGAAGGGACCTTCCTCTCCTACAATGAGCAGTTCTTC. As protein: CASVEGTFLSYNEQFF.

The chain links TRBV10-3 to TRBJ2-3, with a tentative D call TRBD2 (5 bases). The germline gives CDR1 ENHRY, CDR2 SYGVKD. The CDR3 has 12 amino acids. Deletions cut 6 bases from V and 1 base from J, with 5 bases between. CDR3 protein: CAISGGTDTQYF. The CDR3 coding sequence is TGTGCCATCAGCGGGGGCACAGATACGCAGTATTTT.

This clonotype has just a few counts. The rearrangement joins TRBV5-1 to TRBJ1-3; D is perhaps TRBD1 (6 bases). CDR3 length: 14 amino acids. The V end lost 4 bases, the J end lost 6 bases, and 14 bases lay between the germline ends. Germline CDR1 SGHRS, CDR2 YFSETQ. CDR3: CASSPEGGENTIYF. CDR3 coding DNA: TGCGCCAGCAGCCCGGAAGGGGGGGAAAACACCATATATTTT.

This clonotype came up many times. This chain uses TRBV7-9 with TRBJ2-7, with TRBD1 matching 8 bases. The CDR3 totals 13 residues. J was trimmed by 12 bases and V by 4 bases; bases with no gene match: 11. Looked up from germline, CDR1 is SEHNR and CDR2 is FQNEAQ (reference sequence). CDR3 nucleotides: TGTGCCAGCAGCTCTGACATACAGGGGGATCTGTACGTC. Its protein product is CASSSDIQGDLYV.

This clonotype was seen more than once but under ten times. The V gene is TRBV7-2, the J gene TRBJ1-6, with 7 bases aligning to TRBD1. There are 15 residues in the CDR3. Germline values: CDR1 SGHTA, CDR2 FQGNSA. V shed 1 base and J 10 bases; nucleotides not matched to a gene: 7. CDR3 in DNA: TGTGCCAGCAGCTTAGTCGGGGCAGGGGGATCACCCCTCCACTTT. As protein: CASSLVGAGGSPLHF.

The chain has TRBV20-1 and TRBJ2-4; possibly TRBD2 for D (5 bases). The CDR3 covers 14 residues. The V end was cut by 6 bases, the J end by 3 bases, with 15 bases between. Germline CDR1 DFQATT, CDR2 SNEGSKA (reference sequence). The CDR3 protein is CSAADPGSKNIQYF. The CDR3 region has the DNA TGCAGTGCCGCCGACCCGGGGAGCAAAAACATTCAGTACTTC.

This clonotype was seen a few times. The CDR3 region is CASSLTGPYEQYV. CDR3 DNA: TGTGCCAGCAGCTTAACAGGGCCTTACGAGCAGTACGTC. This chain joins TRBV7-8 and TRBJ2-7, with D perhaps TRBD1 (6 bases). Deletions cut 2 bases from V and 4 bases from J, with 9 bases between. CDR1 and CDR2 from the germline V gene are SGHVS and FQNEAQ. This CDR3 has 13 amino acids.

The table lists this clonotype with a few counts. The genes are TRBV5-1 and TRBJ2-5, with a possible D match to TRBD1 (5 bases). Germline CDR1 SGHRS, CDR2 YFSETQ. The CDR3 sequence is 16 residues long. V was pared by 0 bases and J by 5 bases, with 17 bases between. DNA of the CDR3: TGCGCCAGCAGCTTGGACCCCCGGGCAGGGTGGGAGACCCAGTACTTC. Protein sequence: CASSLDPRAGWETQYF.

This clonotype appeared a few times. This chain uses TRBV23-1 with TRBJ2-1, with 9 bases identical to TRBD1. TRBV23-1 qualifies as an ORF whose function is uncertain. This CDR3 is built from 15 residues. The V and J ends lost 8 bases and 9 bases, in that order; junction bases with no gene match: 14. CDR3 region: CASVSGTGRSGEQFF. The CDR3 DNA reads as TGCGCCAGCGTGTCCGGGACAGGGAGATCGGGTGAGCAGTTCTTC.

This clonotype was observed at least ten times. This chain joins TRBV7-8 and TRBJ2-1; D gene unclear. Per germline, CDR1 SGHVS and CDR2 FQNEAQ. The V and J ends lost 5 bases and 13 bases respectively, with 15 bases between them. This CDR3 spans 12 amino acids. CDR3 amino acids: CASSPRSHRQFF. The CDR3 nucleotides read TGTGCCAGCAGCCCTCGGTCCCATCGACAGTTCTTC.

The chain is built from TRBV7-2 and TRBJ2-5; no firm D call. This CDR3 spans 11 amino acids. From germline, CDR1 is SGHTA and CDR2 FQGNSA. V lost 4 bases to trimming and J lost 7 bases, with 7 bases between them. This CDR3 reads CASSSKATQYF. In DNA, the CDR3 is TGTGCCAGCAGCTCCAAGGCGACCCAGTACTTC.

This clonotype was found a few times. The genes are TRBV14 and TRBJ2-1; TRBD2 is a possible D gene (5 bases). The V and J ends lost 4 bases and 6 bases respectively, with 7 bases between them. CDR1 is SGHDN, CDR2 FVKESK, per germline. The CDR3 is 12 residues long. CDR3 in amino acids: CASSRGLNEQFF. CDR3 in DNA: TGTGCCAGCAGCCGAGGGCTCAATGAGCAGTTCTTC.

The V and J genes are TRBV12-3 or TRBV12-4 and TRBJ2-7, with D perhaps matching TRBD1 (6 bases). Trimming removed 5 bases from V and 3 bases from J, with 14 bases in between. The CDR3 is 14 residues long. CDR3 sequence reads: CASSESPGHYEQYF. CDR3 DNA sequence: TGTGCCAGCAGTGAGTCACCGGGACACTACGAGCAGTACTTC.

A few counts support this clonotype. The genes are TRBV5-1 and TRBJ2-3; 8 bases map to TRBD1. CDR3 size: 14 residues. In germline, CDR1 is SGHRS, CDR2 YFSETQ. The junction had 6 bases not matched to a gene; V was cut back by 4 bases and J by 5 bases. The CDR3 DNA sequence: TGCGCCAGCAGCATGGGACAGGTTAAAGATACGCAGTATTTT. As protein: CASSMGQVKDTQYF.

V usage is TRBV27 and J usage is TRBJ2-3, with TRBD1 as a possible D gene (5 bases). The CDR3 is made up of 16 amino acids. Trimming removed 3 bases at V and 0 bases at J, with 13 bases between. Per the germline V gene, CDR1 is MNHEY and CDR2 is SMNVEV (reference sequence). CDR3 loop: CASSFRAATSTDTQYF. The CDR3 DNA is TGTGCCAGCAGTTTCAGGGCTGCTACTAGCACAGATACGCAGTATTTT.

The chain employs TRBV4-3 and TRBJ2-5, with D perhaps matching TRBD2 (6 bases). This CDR3 has 15 amino acids. Trimming removed 0 bases from V and 2 bases from J, with 10 bases in between. Looked up from germline, CDR1 is LGHNA and CDR2 is YSLEER. The CDR3 loop reads CASSQDPGRQETQYF. The DNA of the CDR3 is TGCGCCAGCAGCCAAGACCCAGGGAGGCAAGAGACCCAGTACTTC.

This clonotype turned up a few times. CDR3: CSARAIGEGTDTQYF. Written as DNA, the CDR3 is TGCAGTGCTAGAGCCATTGGGGAGGGGACAGATACGCAGTATTTT. V gene TRBV20-1 combines with J gene TRBJ2-3, with 7 nucleotides matching TRBD2. Per germline, CDR1 DFQATT and CDR2 SNEGSKA (reference sequence). V lost 1 base, J lost 3 bases, and 7 bases stayed unmatched. The CDR3 has 15 amino acids.